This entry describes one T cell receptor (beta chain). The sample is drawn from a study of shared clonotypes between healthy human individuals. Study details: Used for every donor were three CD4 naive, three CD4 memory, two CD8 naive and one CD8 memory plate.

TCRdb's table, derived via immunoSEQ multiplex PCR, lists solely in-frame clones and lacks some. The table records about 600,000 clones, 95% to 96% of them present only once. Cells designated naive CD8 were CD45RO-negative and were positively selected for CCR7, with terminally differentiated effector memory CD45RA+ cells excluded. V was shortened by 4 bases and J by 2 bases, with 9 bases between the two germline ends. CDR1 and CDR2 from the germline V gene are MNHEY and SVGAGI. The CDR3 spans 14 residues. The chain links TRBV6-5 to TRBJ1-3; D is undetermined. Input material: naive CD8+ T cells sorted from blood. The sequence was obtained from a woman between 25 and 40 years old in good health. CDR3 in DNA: TGTGCCAGCAGTTTACCTGGCCCTGGAAACACCATATATTTT. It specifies CASSLPGPGNTIYF.